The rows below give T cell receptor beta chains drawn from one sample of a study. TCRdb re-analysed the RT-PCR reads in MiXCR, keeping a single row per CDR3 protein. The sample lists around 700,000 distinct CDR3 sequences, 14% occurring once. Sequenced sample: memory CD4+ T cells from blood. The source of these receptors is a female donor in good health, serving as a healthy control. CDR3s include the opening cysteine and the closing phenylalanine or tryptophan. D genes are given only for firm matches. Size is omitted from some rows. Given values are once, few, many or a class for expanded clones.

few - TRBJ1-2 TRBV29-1 TGCAGCGTCCCCAAGGACAGATCTCGGAATGGCTACACCTTC CSVPKDRSRNGYTF
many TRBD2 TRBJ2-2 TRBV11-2 TGTGCCAGCAGCGCGCTAACGGGGGGGCTAGCCGGGGAGCTGTTTTTT CASSALTGGLAGELFF
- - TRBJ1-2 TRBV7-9 TGTGCCAGCAGCTTAGACCCCGGACGGGACTATGGCTACACCTTC CASSLDPGRDYGYTF
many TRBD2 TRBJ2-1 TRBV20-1 TGCAGCTCCGGGCTAGCGGGAGTAGAAGGTGAGCAGTTCTTC CSSGLAGVEGEQFF
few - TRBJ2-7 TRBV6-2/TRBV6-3 TGTGCCAGCAGTGACTATCGCGAGCAGTACTTC CASSDYREQYF
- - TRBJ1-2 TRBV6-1 TGTGCCAGCAGTGAGATTTTGGGCAGGAGCGGCTACACCTTC CASSEILGRSGYTF
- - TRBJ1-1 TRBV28 TGTGCCAGCACCAAAAGCGGGGACATGAACACTGAAGCTTTCTTT CASTKSGDMNTEAFF
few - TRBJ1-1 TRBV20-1 TGCAGTGCTAGTCTGTCAGGGGATAGTGGGGCTTTCTTT CSASLSGDSGAFF
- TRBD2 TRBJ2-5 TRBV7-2 TGTGCCAGCAGCCAATTAGCGGGGGGGTCCTCGATCTTCCAGTACTTC CASSQLAGGSSIFQYF
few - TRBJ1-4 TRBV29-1 TGCAGCGCTAAGACAGGTGGCGTCGGAAAACTGTTTTTT CSAKTGGVGKLFF
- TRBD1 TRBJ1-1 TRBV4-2 TGTGCCAGCAGCCAGGGGATTACAGGGGGCTGGAACACTGAAGCTTTCTTT CASSQGITGGWNTEAFF
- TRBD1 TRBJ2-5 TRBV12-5 TGTGCTAGTGGTTTGGAGCGGGACAGGGGGCCGGAGACCCAGTACTTC CASGLERDRGPETQYF
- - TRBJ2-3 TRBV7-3 TGTGCCAGCGCCTACAGCGGGAGCACAGATACGCAGTATTTT CASAYSGSTDTQYF
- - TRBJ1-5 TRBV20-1 TGCAGTGCTGCTGACTCTCAAGGGAGCAATCAGCCCCAGCATTTT CSAADSQGSNQPQHF
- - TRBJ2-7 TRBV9 TGTGCCAGCAAAGAGCAGTACTTC CASKEQYF
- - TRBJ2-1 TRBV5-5 TGTGCCAGCAGCTTCGGTAGATTGGCGGTGGGTAATGAGCAGTTCTTC CASSFGRLAVGNEQFF
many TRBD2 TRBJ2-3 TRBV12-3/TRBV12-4 TGTGCCAGCAGTACCCCCGGACTAGCGGGAGGTGGCGATACGCAGTATTTT CASSTPGLAGGGDTQYF
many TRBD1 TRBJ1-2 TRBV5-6 TGTGCCAGCAGTTTTGGGACAGGCCTTAACTATGGCTACACCTTC CASSFGTGLNYGYTF
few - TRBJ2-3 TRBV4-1 TGCGCCAGCAACCCTCCCAGGAACAGCGCCGGCACAGATACGCAGTATTTT CASNPPRNSAGTDTQYF
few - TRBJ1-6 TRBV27 TGTGCCAGCAGTTTAGTCGCGGAGATAATGAGTTCACCCCTCCACTTT CASSLVAEIMSSPLHF
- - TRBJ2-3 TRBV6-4 TGTGCCAGCAGCCTAACTCTCGGGCCTTTCACAGATACGCAGTATTTT CASSLTLGPFTDTQYF
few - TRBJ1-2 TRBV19 TGTGCCAGTCACAACAGGGTCGTGGACTATGGCTACACCTTC CASHNRVVDYGYTF
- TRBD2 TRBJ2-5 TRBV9 TGTGCCAGCAGCCCAGATAGTGGCGGGAGGGCCAGATTCGGGGAGACCCAGTACTTC CASSPDSGGRARFGETQYF
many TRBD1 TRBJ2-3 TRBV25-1 TGTGCCAGCACCAGGGGGACGGGCACAGATACGCAGTATTTT CASTRGTGTDTQYF
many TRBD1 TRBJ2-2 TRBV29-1 TGCAGCGTGAGCAGGGGGTCGAATCCGAACACCGGGGAGCTGTTTTTT CSVSRGSNPNTGELFF
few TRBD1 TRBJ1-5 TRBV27 TGTGCCAGTCGACAGGGAAGTGGCAATCAGCCCCAGCATTTT CASRQGSGNQPQHF
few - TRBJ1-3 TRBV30 TGTGCCTGGAACCTCGGGGGAAGGAACACCATATATTTT CAWNLGGRNTIYF
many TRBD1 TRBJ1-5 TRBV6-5 TGTGCCAGCAGGGATCCGGGACAGGGGTATCAGCCCCAGCATTTT CASRDPGQGYQPQHF
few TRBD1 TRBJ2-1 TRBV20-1 TGCAGTGCCATGGGGACAGGGTTAAGTGAGCAGTTCTTC CSAMGTGLSEQFF
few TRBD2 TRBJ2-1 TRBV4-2 TGTGCCAGCAGCCAGGGCCTAGCGGGAATCAATGAGCAGTTCTTC CASSQGLAGINEQFF
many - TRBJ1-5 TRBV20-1 TGCAGTGCCCTGAGCGGACCGGAGGCAGGAGCGGGCAATCAGCCCCAGCATTTT CSALSGPEAGAGNQPQHF
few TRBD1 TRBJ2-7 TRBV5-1 TGCGCCAGCAGCTTGGATGGCGGACAGGGTCCCTACGAGCAGTACTTC CASSLDGGQGPYEQYF
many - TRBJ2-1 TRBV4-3 TGCGCCAGCAGCCAAGACCTGGACCAAGGGAATGAGCAGTTCTTC CASSQDLDQGNEQFF
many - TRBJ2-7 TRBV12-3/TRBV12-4 TGTGCCAGCAGTCGTCAGGGGGGGTACGAGCAGTACTTC CASSRQGGYEQYF
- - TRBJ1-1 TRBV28 TGTGCCAGCACCGTAGCCACTGAAGCTTTCTTT CASTVATEAFF
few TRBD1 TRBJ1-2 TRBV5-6 TGTGCCAGCAGCCGCCTGACAGGGGCGAAAGCTAACTATGGCTACACCTTC CASSRLTGAKANYGYTF
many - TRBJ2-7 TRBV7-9 TGTGCCAGCAGCCTACTAGGAAGCTCCTACGAGCAGTACTTC CASSLLGSSYEQYF
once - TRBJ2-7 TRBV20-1 TGCAGTGCTAGCTTACCCTCCTCCTACGAGCAGTACTTC CSASLPSSYEQYF
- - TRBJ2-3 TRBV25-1 TGTGCCAGCATCGAAGGAGACGCATATGAGGGCACAGATACGCAGTATTTT CASIEGDAYEGTDTQYF